This T cell receptor beta chain derives from a study of T cells after yellow fever vaccination. This clonotype was counted once. From the 5' RACE reads, TCRdb called clonotypes with MiXCR, one entry per CDR3 protein. Counted here are 450,000 to 550,000 distinct CDR3 sequences, 20% to 25% occurring once; the ten biggest clones make up roughly a sixth. Trimming removed 6 bases from V and 2 bases from J, with 20 bases in between. The CDR3 spans 16 residues. CDR1 and CDR2 from the germline V gene are MNHEY and SMNVEV (reference sequence). This sequence joins TRBV27 and TRBJ2-7; D is unresolved. This clonotype originated in a young man who received the YFV17D yellow fever vaccine. The sample was PBMCs, taken less than 25 days after the first yellow fever vaccination. The CDR3 region has the DNA TGTGCCAGCAGCGGCGATTTCCGCGGTAGGACCTACGAGCAGTACTTC. It codes for CASSGDFRGRTYEQYF.